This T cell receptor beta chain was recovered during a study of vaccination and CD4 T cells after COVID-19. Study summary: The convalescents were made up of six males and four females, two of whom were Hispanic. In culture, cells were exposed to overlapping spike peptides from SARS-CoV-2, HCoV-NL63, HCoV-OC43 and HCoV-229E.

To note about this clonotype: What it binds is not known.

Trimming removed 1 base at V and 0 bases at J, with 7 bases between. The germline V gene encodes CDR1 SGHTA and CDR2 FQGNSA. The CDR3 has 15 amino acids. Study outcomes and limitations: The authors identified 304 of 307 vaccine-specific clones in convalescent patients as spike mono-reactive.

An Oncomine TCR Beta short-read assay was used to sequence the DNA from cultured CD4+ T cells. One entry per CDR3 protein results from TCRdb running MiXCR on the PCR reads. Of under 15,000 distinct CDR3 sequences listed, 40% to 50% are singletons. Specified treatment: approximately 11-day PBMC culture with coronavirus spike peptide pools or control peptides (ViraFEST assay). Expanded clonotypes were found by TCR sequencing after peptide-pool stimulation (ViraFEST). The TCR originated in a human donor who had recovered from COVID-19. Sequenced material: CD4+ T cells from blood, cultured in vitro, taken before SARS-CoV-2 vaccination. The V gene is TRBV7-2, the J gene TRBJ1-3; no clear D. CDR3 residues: CASSLGGPSGNTIYF. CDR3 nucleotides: TGTGCCAGCAGCTTAGGCGGACCCTCTGGAAACACCATATATTTT.